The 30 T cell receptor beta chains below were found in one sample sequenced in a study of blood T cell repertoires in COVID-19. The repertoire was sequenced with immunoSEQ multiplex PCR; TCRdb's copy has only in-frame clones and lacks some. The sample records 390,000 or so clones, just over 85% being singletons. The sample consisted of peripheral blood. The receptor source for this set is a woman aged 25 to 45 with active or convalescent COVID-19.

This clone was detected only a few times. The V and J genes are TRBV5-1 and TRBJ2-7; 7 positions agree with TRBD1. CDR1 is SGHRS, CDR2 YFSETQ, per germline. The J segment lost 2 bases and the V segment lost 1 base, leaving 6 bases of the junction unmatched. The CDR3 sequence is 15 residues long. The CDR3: CASSLMADRAYEQYF. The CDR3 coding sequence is TGCGCCAGCAGCTTGATGGCCGACAGGGCCTACGAGCAGTACTTC.

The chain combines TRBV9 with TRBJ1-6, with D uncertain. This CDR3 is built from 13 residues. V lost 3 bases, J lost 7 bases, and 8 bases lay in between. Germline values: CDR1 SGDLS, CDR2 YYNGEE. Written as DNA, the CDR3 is TGTGCCAGCAGCGAGCGTCCCAATTCACCCCTCCACTTT. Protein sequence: CASSERPNSPLHF. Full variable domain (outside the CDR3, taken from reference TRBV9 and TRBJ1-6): DSGVTQTPKHLITATGQRVTLRCSPRSGDLSVYWYQQSLDQGLQFLIQYYNGEERAKGNILERFSAQQFPDLHSELNLSSLELGDSALYFCASSERPNSPLHFGNGTRLTVT.

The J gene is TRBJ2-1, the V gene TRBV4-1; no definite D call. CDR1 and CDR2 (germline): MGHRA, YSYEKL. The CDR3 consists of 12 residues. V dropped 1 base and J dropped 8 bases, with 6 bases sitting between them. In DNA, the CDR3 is TGCGCCAGCAGCCAAGCACTCGATGAGCAGTTCTTC. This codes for CASSQALDEQFF.

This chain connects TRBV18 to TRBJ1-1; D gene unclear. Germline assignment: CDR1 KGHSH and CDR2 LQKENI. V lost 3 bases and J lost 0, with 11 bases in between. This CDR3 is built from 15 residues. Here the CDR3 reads CASSPQFDMNTEAFF. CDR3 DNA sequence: TGTGCCAGCTCACCGCAGTTCGACATGAACACTGAAGCTTTCTTT.

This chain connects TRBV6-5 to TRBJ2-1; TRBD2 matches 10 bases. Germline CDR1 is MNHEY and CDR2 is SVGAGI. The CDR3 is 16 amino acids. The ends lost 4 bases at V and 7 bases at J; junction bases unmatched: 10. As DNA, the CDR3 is TGTGCCAGCAGTTTCCAGCCAGCGGGGGGGCCTAATGAGCAGTTCTTC. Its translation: CASSFQPAGGPNEQFF.

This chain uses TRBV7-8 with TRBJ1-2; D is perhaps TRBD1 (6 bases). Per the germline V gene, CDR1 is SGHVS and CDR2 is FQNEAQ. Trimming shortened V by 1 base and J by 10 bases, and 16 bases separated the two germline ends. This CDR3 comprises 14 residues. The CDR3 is CASSLESRGSYYTF. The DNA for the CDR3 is TGTGCCAGCAGCTTAGAGTCTAGGGGGAGTTACTACACCTTC.

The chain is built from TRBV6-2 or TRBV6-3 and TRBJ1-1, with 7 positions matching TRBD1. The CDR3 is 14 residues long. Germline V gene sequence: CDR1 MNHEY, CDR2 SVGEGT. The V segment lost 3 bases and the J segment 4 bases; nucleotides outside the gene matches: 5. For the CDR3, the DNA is TGTGCCAGCAGTTATGGGACAGAGTTCACTGAAGCTTTCTTT. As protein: CASSYGTEFTEAFF.

CDR3 DNA: TGTGCCAGCAGTAAACAGGGTGTCAACTATGGCTACACCTTC. This encodes CASSKQGVNYGYTF. This chain joins TRBV2 and TRBJ1-2; weak D call: TRBD1 (6 bases). V lost 5 bases, J lost 2 bases, and 12 bases lay in between. This CDR3 comprises 14 residues. CDR1 is SNHLY and CDR2 is FYNNEI in the germline V gene. Using reference TRBV2 and TRBJ1-2 for the parts outside the CDR3, the full variable domain is EPEVTQTPSHQVTQMGQEVILRCVPISNHLYFYWYRQILGQKVEFLVSFYNNEISEKSEIFDDQFSVERPDGSNFTLKIRSTKLEDSAMYFCASSKQGVNYGYTFGSGTRLTVV.

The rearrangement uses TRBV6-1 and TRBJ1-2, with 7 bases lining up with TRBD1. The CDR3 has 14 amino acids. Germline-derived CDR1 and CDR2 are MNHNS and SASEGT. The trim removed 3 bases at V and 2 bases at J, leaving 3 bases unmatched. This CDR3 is CASSERTGNYGYTF. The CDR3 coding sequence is TGTGCCAGCAGTGAGAGGACAGGCAACTATGGCTACACCTTC.

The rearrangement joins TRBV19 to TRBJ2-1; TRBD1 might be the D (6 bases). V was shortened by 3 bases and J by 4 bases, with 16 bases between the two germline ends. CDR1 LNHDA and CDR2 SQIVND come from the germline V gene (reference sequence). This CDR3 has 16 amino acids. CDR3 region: CASSIGGTTRYNEQFF. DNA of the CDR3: TGTGCCAGTAGTATTGGTGGGACAACCAGATACAATGAGCAGTTCTTC.

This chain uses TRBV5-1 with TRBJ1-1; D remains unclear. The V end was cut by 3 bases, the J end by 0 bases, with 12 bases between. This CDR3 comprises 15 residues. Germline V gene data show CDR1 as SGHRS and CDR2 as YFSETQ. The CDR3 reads CASSSADTMNTEAFF. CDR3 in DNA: TGCGCCAGCAGCTCGGCGGATACCATGAACACTGAAGCTTTCTTT. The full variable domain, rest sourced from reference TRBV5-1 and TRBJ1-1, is KAGVTQTPRYLIKTRGQQVTLSCSPISGHRSVSWYQQTPGQGLQFLFEYFSETQRNKGNFPGRFSGRQFSNSRSEMNVSTLELGDSALYLCASSSADTMNTEAFFGQGTRLTVV.

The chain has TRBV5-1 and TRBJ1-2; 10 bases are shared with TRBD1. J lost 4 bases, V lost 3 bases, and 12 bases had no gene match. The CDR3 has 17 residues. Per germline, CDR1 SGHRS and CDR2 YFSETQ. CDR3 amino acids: CASSWDRGVSLVYGYTF. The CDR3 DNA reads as TGCGCCAGCAGCTGGGACAGGGGCGTATCACTAGTCTATGGCTACACCTTC.

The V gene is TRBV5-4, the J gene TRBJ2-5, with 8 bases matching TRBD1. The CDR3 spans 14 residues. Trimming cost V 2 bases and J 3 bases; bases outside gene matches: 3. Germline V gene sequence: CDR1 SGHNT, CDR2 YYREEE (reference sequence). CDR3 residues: CASSLMDREETQYF. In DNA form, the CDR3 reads TGTGCCAGCAGCTTAATGGACAGGGAAGAGACCCAGTACTTC.

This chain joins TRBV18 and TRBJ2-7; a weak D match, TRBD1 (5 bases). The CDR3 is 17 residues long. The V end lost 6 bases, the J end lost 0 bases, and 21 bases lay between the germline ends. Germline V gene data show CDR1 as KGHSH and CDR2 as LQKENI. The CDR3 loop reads CASSLLPKTDISYEQYF. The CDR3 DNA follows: TGTGCCAGCTCGCTCCTCCCTAAGACAGATATCTCCTACGAGCAGTACTTC.

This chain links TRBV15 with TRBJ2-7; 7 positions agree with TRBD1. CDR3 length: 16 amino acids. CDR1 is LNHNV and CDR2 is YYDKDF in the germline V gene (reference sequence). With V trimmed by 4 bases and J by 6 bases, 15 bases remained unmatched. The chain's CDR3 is CATSTELGQLGPEQYF. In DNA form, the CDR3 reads TGTGCCACCAGCACAGAACTGGGACAGCTGGGCCCCGAGCAGTACTTC.

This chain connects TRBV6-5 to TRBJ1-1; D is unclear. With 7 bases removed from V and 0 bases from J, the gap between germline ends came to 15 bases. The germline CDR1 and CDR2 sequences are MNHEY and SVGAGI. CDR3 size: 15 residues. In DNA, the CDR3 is TGTGCCAGCACTTGGGAGGTGGATGTGAACACTGAAGCTTTCTTT. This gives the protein CASTWEVDVNTEAFF.

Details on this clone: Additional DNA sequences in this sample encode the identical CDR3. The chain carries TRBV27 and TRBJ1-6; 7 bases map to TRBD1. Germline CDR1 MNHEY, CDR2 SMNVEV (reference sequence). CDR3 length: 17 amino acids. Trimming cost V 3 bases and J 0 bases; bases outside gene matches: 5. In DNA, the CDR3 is TGTGCCAGCAGTTTGTCGACAGGGAGCTCCTATAATTCACCCCTCCACTTT. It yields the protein CASSLSTGSSYNSPLHF.

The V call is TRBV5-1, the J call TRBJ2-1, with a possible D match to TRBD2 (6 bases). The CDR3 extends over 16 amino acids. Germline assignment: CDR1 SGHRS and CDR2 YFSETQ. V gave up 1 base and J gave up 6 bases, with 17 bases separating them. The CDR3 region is CASSLSGRSGPNEQFF. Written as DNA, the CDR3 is TGCGCCAGCAGCTTGAGCGGGCGGTCGGGTCCCAATGAGCAGTTCTTC.

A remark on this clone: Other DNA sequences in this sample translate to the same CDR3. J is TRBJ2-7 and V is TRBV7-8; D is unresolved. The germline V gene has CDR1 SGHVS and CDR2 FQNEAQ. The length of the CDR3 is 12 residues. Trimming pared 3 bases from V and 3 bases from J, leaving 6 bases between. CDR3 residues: CASSFSGYEQYF. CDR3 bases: TGTGCCAGCAGCTTTTCGGGCTACGAGCAGTACTTC.

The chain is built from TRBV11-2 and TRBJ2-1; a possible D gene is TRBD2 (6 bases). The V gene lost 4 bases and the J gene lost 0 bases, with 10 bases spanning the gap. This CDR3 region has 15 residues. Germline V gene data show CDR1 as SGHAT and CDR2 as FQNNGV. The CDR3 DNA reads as TGTGCCAGCAGCTCTAGCGCAAGCTCCTACAATGAGCAGTTCTTC. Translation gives CASSSSASSYNEQFF.

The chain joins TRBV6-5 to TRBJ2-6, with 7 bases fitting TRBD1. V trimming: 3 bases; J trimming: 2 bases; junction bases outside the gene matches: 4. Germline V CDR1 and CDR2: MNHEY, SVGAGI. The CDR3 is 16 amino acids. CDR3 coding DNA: TGTGCCAGCAGTTATTACACAGGGGCTGGGGCCAACGTCCTGACTTTC. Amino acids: CASSYYTGAGANVLTF.

The CDR3 protein is CASSLGGSGGTGLNEQFF. The DNA for the CDR3 is TGTGCCAGCAGCTTGGGGGGATCGGGCGGGACAGGTCTAAATGAGCAGTTCTTC. The chain has TRBV5-4 and TRBJ2-1, with 8 bases aligning to TRBD1. This CDR3 spans 18 amino acids. The germline V gene encodes CDR1 SGHNT and CDR2 YYREEE (reference sequence). The ends lost 0 bases at V and 7 bases at J; junction bases unmatched: 15.

Here the CDR3 reads CAWSQGNQPQHF. CDR3 sequence (DNA): TGTGCCTGGAGTCAGGGGAATCAGCCCCAGCATTTT. The chain recombines TRBV30 with TRBJ1-5, with D tentatively TRBD1 (6 bases). The CDR3 consists of 12 residues. V was cut by 2 bases and J by 4 bases, with 6 bases left in between. The germline V gene encodes CDR1 GTSNPN and CDR2 SVGIG (reference sequence).

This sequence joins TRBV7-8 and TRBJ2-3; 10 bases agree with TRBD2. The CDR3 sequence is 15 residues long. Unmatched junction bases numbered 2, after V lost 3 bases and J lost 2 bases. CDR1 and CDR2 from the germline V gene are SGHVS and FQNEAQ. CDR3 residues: CASSFSGGLTDTQYF. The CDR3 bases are TGTGCCAGCAGCTTTAGCGGGGGGCTCACAGATACGCAGTATTTT. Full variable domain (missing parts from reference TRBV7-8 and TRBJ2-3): GAGVSQSPRYKVAKRGQDVALRCDPISGHVSLFWYQQALGQGPEFLTYFQNEAQLDKSGLPSDRFFAERPEGSVSTLKIQRTQQEDSAVYLCASSFSGGLTDTQYFGPGTRLTVL.

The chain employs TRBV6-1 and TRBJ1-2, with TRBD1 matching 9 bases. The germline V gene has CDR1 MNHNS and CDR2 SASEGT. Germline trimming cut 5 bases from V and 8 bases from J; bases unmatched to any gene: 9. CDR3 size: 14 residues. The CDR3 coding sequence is TGTGCCAGCAGTTTTCCTACAGGGGGCAAAGGCTACACCTTC. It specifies CASSFPTGGKGYTF.

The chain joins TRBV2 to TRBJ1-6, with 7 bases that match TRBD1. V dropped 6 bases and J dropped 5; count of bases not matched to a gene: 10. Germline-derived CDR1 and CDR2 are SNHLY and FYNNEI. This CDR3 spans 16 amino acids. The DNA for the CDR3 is TGTGCCAGCAGCCAAACAGGGGTTTGGAATAATTCACCCCTCCACTTT. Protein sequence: CASSQTGVWNNSPLHF.

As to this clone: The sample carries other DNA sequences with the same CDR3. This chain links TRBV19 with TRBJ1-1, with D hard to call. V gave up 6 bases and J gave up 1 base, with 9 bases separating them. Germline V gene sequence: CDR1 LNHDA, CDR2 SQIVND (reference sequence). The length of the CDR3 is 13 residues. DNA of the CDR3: TGTGCCAGTAGGAGTACGGGGAACACTGAAGCTTTCTTT. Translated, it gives CASRSTGNTEAFF.

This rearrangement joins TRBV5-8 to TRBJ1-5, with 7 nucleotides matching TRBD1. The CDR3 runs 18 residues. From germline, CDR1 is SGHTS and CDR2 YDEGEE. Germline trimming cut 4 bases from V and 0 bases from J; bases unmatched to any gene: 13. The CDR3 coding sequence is TGTGCCAGCAGCCGCGGAAGGGACAGCGCCAATAGCAATCAGCCCCAGCATTTT. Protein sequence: CASSRGRDSANSNQPQHF.

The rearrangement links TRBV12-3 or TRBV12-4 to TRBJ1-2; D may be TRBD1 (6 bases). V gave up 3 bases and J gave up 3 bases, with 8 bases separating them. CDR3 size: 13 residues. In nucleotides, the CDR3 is TGTGCCAGCAGTTTTACAGGGTACTATGGCTACACCTTC. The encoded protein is CASSFTGYYGYTF.

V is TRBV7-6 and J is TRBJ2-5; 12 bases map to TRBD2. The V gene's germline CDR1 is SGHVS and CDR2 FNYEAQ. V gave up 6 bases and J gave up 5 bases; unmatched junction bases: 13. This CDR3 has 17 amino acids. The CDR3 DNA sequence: TGTGCCAGCAGTTCCACTAGCGGGGGGTCCGGGGTGGAGACCCAGTACTTC. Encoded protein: CASSSTSGGSGVETQYF.